Detailed here is one T cell receptor (beta chain). Profiling relied on immunoSEQ multiplex PCR, and the TCRdb table lists in-frame clones only, not all of them. The sample shows tens of thousands of clones, nearly 95% of them seen only once. The record originates from a study of T cell changes during pregnancy in multiple sclerosis. Germline CDR1 and CDR2: SGHDN and FVKESK. The ends lost 4 bases at V and 0 bases at J; junction bases unmatched: 8. This CDR3 region has 17 residues. The rearrangement joins TRBV14 to TRBJ1-1; 10 nucleotides match TRBD1. The origin of this receptor is a female donor with multiple sclerosis, enrolled in a pregnancy study. Sequenced material: CD4+ T cells from peripheral blood mononuclear cells, taken in the second trimester of pregnancy. In DNA form, the CDR3 reads TGTGCCAGCAGCCGTACGGGACAGGGGATTATGAACACTGAAGCTTTCTTT. Its protein product is CASSRTGQGIMNTEAFF.